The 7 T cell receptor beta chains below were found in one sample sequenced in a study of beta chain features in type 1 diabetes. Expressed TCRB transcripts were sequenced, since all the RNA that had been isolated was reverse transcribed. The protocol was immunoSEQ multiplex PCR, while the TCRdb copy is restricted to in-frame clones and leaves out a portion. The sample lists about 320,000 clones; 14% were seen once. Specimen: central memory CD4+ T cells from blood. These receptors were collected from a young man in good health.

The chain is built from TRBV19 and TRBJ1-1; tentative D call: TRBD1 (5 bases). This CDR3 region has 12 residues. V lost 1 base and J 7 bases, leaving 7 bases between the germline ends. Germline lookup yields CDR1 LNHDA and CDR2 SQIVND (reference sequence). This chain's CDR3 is CASSIGDGEAFF. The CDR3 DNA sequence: TGTGCCAGTAGTATAGGGGACGGTGAAGCTTTCTTT.

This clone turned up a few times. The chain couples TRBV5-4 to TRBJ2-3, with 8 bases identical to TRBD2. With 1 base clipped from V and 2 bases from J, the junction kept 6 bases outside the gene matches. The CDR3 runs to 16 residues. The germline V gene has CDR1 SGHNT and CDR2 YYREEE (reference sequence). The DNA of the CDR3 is TGTGCCAGCAGCTTGAAGGCGGGGGGATACACAGATACGCAGTATTTT. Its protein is CASSLKAGGYTDTQYF.

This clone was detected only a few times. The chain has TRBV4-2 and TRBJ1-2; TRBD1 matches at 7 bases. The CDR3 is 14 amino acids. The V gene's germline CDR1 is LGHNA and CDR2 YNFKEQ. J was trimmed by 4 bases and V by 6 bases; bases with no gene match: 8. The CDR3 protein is CASRHSTGSYGYTF. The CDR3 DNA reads TGTGCCAGCAGGCATTCGACAGGGTCCTATGGCTACACCTTC.

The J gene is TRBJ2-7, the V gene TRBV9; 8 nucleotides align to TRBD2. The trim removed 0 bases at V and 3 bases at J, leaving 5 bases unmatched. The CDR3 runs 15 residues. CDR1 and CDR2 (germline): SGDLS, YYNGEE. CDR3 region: CASSVANGGVYEQYF. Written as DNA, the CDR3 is TGTGCCAGCAGCGTAGCGAACGGGGGGGTCTACGAGCAGTACTTC.

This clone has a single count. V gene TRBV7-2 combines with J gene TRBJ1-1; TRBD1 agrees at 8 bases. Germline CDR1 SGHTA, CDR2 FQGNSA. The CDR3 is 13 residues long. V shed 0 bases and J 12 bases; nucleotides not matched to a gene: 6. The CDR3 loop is CASSLALDRETFF. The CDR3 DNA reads TGTGCCAGCAGCTTAGCGTTGGACAGGGAAACTTTCTTT.

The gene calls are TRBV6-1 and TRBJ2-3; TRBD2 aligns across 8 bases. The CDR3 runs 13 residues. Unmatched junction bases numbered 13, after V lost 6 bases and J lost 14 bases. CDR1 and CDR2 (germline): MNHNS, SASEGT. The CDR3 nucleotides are TGTGCCAGCAGAGACACTAGCGGCCAGTCTCTGTATTTT. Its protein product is CASRDTSGQSLYF.

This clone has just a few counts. The CDR3 bases are TGTGCCAGCAGCTTACAGAGGGGGGGCAATGAGCAGTTCTTC. This codes for CASSLQRGGNEQFF. The genes are TRBV7-2 and TRBJ2-1; D is possibly TRBD2 (7 bases). The CDR3 has 14 amino acids. Germline lookup yields CDR1 SGHTA and CDR2 FQGNSA. Trimming shortened V by 2 bases and J by 6 bases, and 11 bases separated the two germline ends.